The rows below give T cell receptor beta chains drawn from one sample of a study of control samples from healthy donors and cancer patients. Produced via immunoSEQ multiplex PCR; TCRdb's table is partial and in-frame only. There are under 60,000 clones in the sample; about 94% occur only once, and 20% to 25% lies in the top ten. Material for sequencing was PBMCs. Source of these receptors: a woman aged 50 to 60 with head and neck cancer. Each CDR3 is given with its conserved first and last residue. A D gene is named only where the DNA matches it firmly. Some rows have no size entry. The others give once, few or many, or a class for an expanded clone.

clone_size j_call d_call v_call cdr3_aa cdr3_nt
NA TRBJ2-7 NA TRBV10-2 CASSGQGNYEQYF TGCGCCAGCTCAGGGCAAGGGAACTACGAGCAGTACTTC
few TRBJ1-5 NA TRBV7-2 CASSPSTWGNQPQHF TGTGCCAGCAGCCCAAGTACGTGGGGGAATCAGCCCCAGCATTTT
NA TRBJ2-4 TRBD2 TRBV19 CASRPPHLAGRRIQYF TGTGCCAGTAGGCCCCCTCACCTAGCGGGGCGTCGCATTCAGTACTTC
NA TRBJ2-1 NA TRBV6-4 CASSVEGSSYNEQFF TGTGCCAGCAGTGTAGAGGGGAGCTCCTACAATGAGCAGTTCTTC
NA TRBJ2-6 TRBD1 TRBV10-3 CAIRQGSGANVLTF TGTGCCATCAGACAGGGGTCCGGGGCCAACGTCCTGACTTTC
few TRBJ1-6 NA TRBV28 CASSLQSPLHF TGTGCCAGCAGTTTACAGTCACCCCTCCACTTT
NA TRBJ2-7 NA TRBV4-1 CASSQDWNRANEQYF TGCGCCAGCAGCCAAGATTGGAACAGGGCAAACGAGCAGTACTTC
NA TRBJ2-3 TRBD1 TRBV28 CASRLPGQGGTDTQYF TGTGCCAGCAGGTTACCGGGACAGGGGGGAACAGATACGCAGTATTTT
once TRBJ2-7 NA TRBV19 CASSRDETSEQYF TGTGCCAGTAGTCGGGACGAGACTTCCGAGCAGTACTTC
NA TRBJ2-5 NA TRBV29-1 CSVDMGFQYF TGCAGCGTTGACATGGGATTTCAGTACTTC
NA TRBJ1-3 NA TRBV20-1 CSASKGARDGNTIYF TGCAGTGCTAGTAAGGGAGCAAGGGATGGAAACACCATATATTTT
NA TRBJ1-6 NA TRBV18 CASSSEGRTPLHF TGTGCCAGCTCTTCCGAGGGAAGGACACCCCTCCACTTT
NA TRBJ2-3 NA TRBV18 CASSPRLADTQYF TGTGCCAGCTCACCCCGCTTAGCAGATACGCAGTATTTT
NA TRBJ2-3 NA TRBV29-1 CSVDQTSRTDTQYF TGCAGCGTGGATCAGACATCCCGCACAGATACGCAGTATTTT
NA TRBJ1-5 NA TRBV12-3/TRBV12-4 CASSPSRYQPQHF TGTGCCAGCTCCCCGTCAAGATACCAGCCCCAGCATTTT
NA TRBJ2-1 NA TRBV29-1 CSVEGDRGNEQFF TGCAGCGTTGAAGGGGACCGGGGGAATGAGCAGTTCTTC
NA TRBJ2-1 TRBD2 TRBV3-1/TRBV3-2 CASSGSGGHEQFF TGTGCCAGCAGCGGTAGCGGGGGACATGAGCAGTTCTTC
NA TRBJ2-5 TRBD2 TRBV19 CASSGSGGAGETQYF TGTGCCAGTAGTGGTAGCGGGGGGGCTGGAGAGACCCAGTACTTC
NA TRBJ1-1 NA TRBV5-4 CASSLAGTPGAEAFF TGTGCCAGCAGCTTGGCAGGGACCCCTGGGGCTGAAGCTTTCTTT
NA TRBJ1-1 NA TRBV6-5 CASTPSGGDPEAFF TGTGCCAGCACTCCCTCCGGAGGGGACCCTGAAGCTTTCTTT
NA TRBJ1-1 NA TRBV30 CAWGNMNTEAFF TGTGCCTGGGGAAATATGAACACTGAAGCTTTCTTT
NA TRBJ1-2 TRBD1 TRBV6-5 CASRLGGGRSYGYTF TGTGCCAGCAGGCTAGGGGGCGGGAGGTCCTATGGCTACACCTTC
NA TRBJ2-7 NA TRBV4-1 CASSQGTLISYEQYF TGCGCCAGCAGCCAAGGGACTCTCATCTCCTACGAGCAGTACTTC
NA TRBJ1-5 NA TRBV15 CATSRDRDRYSNQPQHF TGTGCCACCAGCAGAGATAGGGACCGCTATAGCAATCAGCCCCAGCATTTT
NA TRBJ1-5 NA TRBV18 CASSSTPDYQPQHF TGTGCCAGCTCATCGACACCGGATTATCAGCCCCAGCATTTT
once TRBJ2-1 NA TRBV20-1 CSASEYNEQFF TGCAGTGCTAGTGAGTACAATGAGCAGTTCTTC
NA TRBJ1-2 NA TRBV4-3 CASSLDVVLDYGYTF TGCGCCAGCAGCCTAGACGTGGTCCTGGACTATGGCTACACCTTC
NA TRBJ1-1 NA TRBV29-1 CSVRQNTEAFF TGCAGCGTTCGACAGAACACTGAAGCTTTCTTT
NA TRBJ2-3 TRBD2 TRBV9 CASSPRLAGDTQYF TGTGCCAGCAGCCCTCGACTAGCGGGAGATACGCAGTATTTT
NA TRBJ2-1 TRBD2 TRBV10-3 CAISDPGLAGGRRIDEQFF TGTGCCATCAGTGACCCGGGACTAGCGGGAGGGCGCCGGATCGATGAGCAGTTCTTC
NA TRBJ2-1 TRBD2 TRBV3-1/TRBV3-2 CASSQVLAGVFNEQFF TGTGCCAGCAGCCAAGTACTAGCGGGAGTCTTCAATGAGCAGTTCTTC
NA TRBJ1-2 TRBD1 TRBV6-2/TRBV6-3 CASSYQGAGNGYTF TGTGCCAGCAGTTACCAGGGGGCAGGGAATGGCTACACCTTC
NA TRBJ1-5 NA TRBV6-5 CASSLPGDGNQPQHF TGTGCCAGCAGTTTACCGGGAGACGGCAATCAGCCCCAGCATTTT
NA TRBJ1-1 NA TRBV21-1 CASSPQRGGAEAFF TGTGCCAGCAGCCCACAGAGGGGGGGAGCTGAAGCTTTCTTT
once TRBJ2-5 NA TRBV2 CASSPKGETQYF TGTGCCAGCAGTCCTAAGGGGGAGACCCAGTACTTC
NA TRBJ1-5 NA TRBV5-5 CASSLAWNQPQHF TGTGCCAGCAGCTTGGCATGGAATCAGCCCCAGCATTTT
NA TRBJ2-6 NA TRBV10-3 CAISESRRTFSGANVLTF TGTGCCATCAGTGAGTCAAGGAGGACCTTCTCTGGGGCCAACGTCCTGACTTTC
few TRBJ1-5 NA TRBV19 CASSPSRFNQPQHF TGTGCCAGTAGTCCCTCCAGATTCAATCAGCCCCAGCATTTT
NA TRBJ1-1 TRBD1 TRBV6-5 CASSRGQGLNTEAFF TGTGCCAGCAGTAGGGGACAGGGACTGAACACTGAAGCTTTCTTT
NA TRBJ2-2 NA TRBV27 CASSFREANTGELFF TGTGCCAGCAGTTTCAGGGAAGCGAACACCGGGGAGCTGTTTTTT
NA TRBJ1-2 TRBD1 TRBV5-1 CASSDRDSGLGGYTF TGCGCCAGCAGCGACCGGGACAGTGGTCTTGGCGGCTACACCTTC
NA TRBJ2-5 NA TRBV28 CASSSQSGTPSLYQETQYF TGTGCCAGCAGTTCACAATCCGGGACTCCCTCTCTTTACCAAGAGACCCAGTACTTC
few TRBJ1-2 NA TRBV29-1 CSVGRQGGYTF TGCAGCGTTGGCCGGCAAGGCGGCTACACCTTC
NA TRBJ1-6 TRBD1 TRBV7-6 CASSPTTGYNSPLHF TGTGCCAGCAGCCCGACGACAGGGTATAATTCACCCCTCCACTTT
NA TRBJ2-7 TRBD2 TRBV27 CASIGGGPSYEQYF TGTGCCAGCATTGGCGGGGGACCTTCCTACGAGCAGTACTTC
NA TRBJ1-1 NA TRBV19 CASMAGRWTEAFF TGTGCCAGTATGGCAGGGCGGTGGACTGAAGCTTTCTTT
NA TRBJ1-5 NA TRBV4-1 CASSQAVTGSLSNQPQHF TGCGCCAGCAGCCAAGCGGTGACAGGCTCCCTTAGCAATCAGCCCCAGCATTTT
NA TRBJ1-2 NA TRBV4-1 CASSQFHGHGGYTF TGCGCCAGCAGCCAATTCCACGGACATGGAGGCTACACCTTC
NA TRBJ1-2 TRBD1 TRBV7-9 CASSEGDRGHLGYTF TGTGCCAGCAGCGAGGGGGACAGGGGGCATTTGGGCTACACCTTC
NA TRBJ2-1 NA TRBV28 CASSPRENEQFF TGTGCCAGCAGTCCTAGGGAAAATGAGCAGTTCTTC
NA TRBJ1-5 TRBD1 TRBV28 CASSSGQVSNQPQHF TGTGCCAGCAGTTCCGGACAGGTTAGCAATCAGCCCCAGCATTTT
NA TRBJ1-6 TRBD1 TRBV7-9 CASSPPGQGNSLHF TGTGCCAGCAGCCCACCGGGACAGGGGAATTCCCTCCACTTT
NA TRBJ1-4 NA TRBV2 CASALQEKLFF TGTGCCAGTGCACTACAGGAAAAACTGTTTTTT